These T cell receptor beta chains were read from a single sample in a study of blood T cell repertoires in COVID-19. The method was immunoSEQ multiplex PCR; TCRdb's version includes in-frame clones alone and lacks a portion of them. The sample has roughly 230,000 clones, approximately 88% seen once; the top ten hold roughly 30%. The sample comprised peripheral blood. The source is a man aged 35 to 55 with acute or convalescent COVID-19. CDR3s include the opening cysteine and the closing phenylalanine or tryptophan. A D gene is named only where the DNA matches it firmly.

CDR3 protein: CASSSPRTSGGTDTQYF
J gene: TRBJ2-3
V gene: TRBV19
D gene: TRBD2

CDR3 protein: CASSPTPGGGYTF
J gene: TRBJ1-2
V gene: TRBV11-2
D gene: NA

CDR3 protein: CASSPQGRGVRSPLHF
J gene: TRBJ1-6
V gene: TRBV18
D gene: NA

CDR3 protein: CASSLQGAAGIGAEAFF
J gene: TRBJ1-1
V gene: TRBV5-6
D gene: TRBD1

CDR3 protein: CASSVGTGSNSPLHF
J gene: TRBJ1-6
V gene: TRBV9
D gene: TRBD1

CDR3 protein: CSVGSGYNEQFF
J gene: TRBJ2-1
V gene: TRBV29-1
D gene: NA

CDR3 protein: CASRPISVREGKLFF
J gene: TRBJ1-4
V gene: TRBV11-2
D gene: NA

CDR3 protein: CASSLPTRGTEAFF
J gene: TRBJ1-1
V gene: TRBV5-8
D gene: NA

CDR3 protein: CASSRQGHQETQYF
J gene: TRBJ2-5
V gene: TRBV18
D gene: TRBD1

CDR3 protein: CASTLGGGYTGELFF
J gene: TRBJ2-2
V gene: TRBV19
D gene: TRBD2

CDR3 protein: CASSIQLGLAGVEQFF
J gene: TRBJ2-1
V gene: TRBV19
D gene: TRBD2

CDR3 protein: CASSPRLAPHEQYF
J gene: TRBJ2-7
V gene: TRBV7-9
D gene: TRBD2

CDR3 protein: CASSVGQGVFGNTIYF
J gene: TRBJ1-3
V gene: TRBV9
D gene: TRBD1

CDR3 protein: CASSLEGAVHEQFF
J gene: TRBJ2-1
V gene: TRBV13
D gene: TRBD1

CDR3 protein: CASSDRAGGGDEQYF
J gene: TRBJ2-7
V gene: TRBV2
D gene: TRBD1

CDR3 protein: CAWSHGTGDNEQFF
J gene: TRBJ2-1
V gene: TRBV30
D gene: TRBD1

CDR3 protein: CASSRGPSGELFF
J gene: TRBJ2-2
V gene: TRBV14
D gene: NA

CDR3 protein: CASSVEEGWTDTQYF
J gene: TRBJ2-3
V gene: TRBV9
D gene: NA

CDR3 protein: CASRDYRDRNEKLFF
J gene: TRBJ1-4
V gene: TRBV19
D gene: TRBD1

CDR3 protein: CASSANVYNEQFF
J gene: TRBJ2-1
V gene: TRBV11-3
D gene: NA

CDR3 protein: CAWALQGSGELFF
J gene: TRBJ2-2
V gene: TRBV30
D gene: TRBD1

CDR3 protein: CASSPQPDSEAFF
J gene: TRBJ1-1
V gene: TRBV2
D gene: NA

CDR3 protein: CATRTGSTDTQYF
J gene: TRBJ2-3
V gene: TRBV15
D gene: NA

CDR3 protein: CASSLVGGIHEQYF
J gene: TRBJ2-7
V gene: TRBV5-8
D gene: NA

CDR3 protein: CASSTGTGEISDTQYF
J gene: TRBJ2-3
V gene: TRBV7-9
D gene: TRBD1

CDR3 protein: CASSLPRDTSYGYTF
J gene: TRBJ1-2
V gene: TRBV5-4
D gene: NA

CDR3 protein: CASSLILYGNEQFF
J gene: TRBJ2-1
V gene: TRBV5-5
D gene: NA

CDR3 protein: CASSVDRGTEAFF
J gene: TRBJ1-1
V gene: TRBV4-1
D gene: NA

CDR3 protein: CAWGRDRNTEAFF
J gene: TRBJ1-1
V gene: TRBV30
D gene: TRBD1

CDR3 protein: CATSRGLATETQYF
J gene: TRBJ2-5
V gene: TRBV15
D gene: TRBD2

CDR3 protein: CASSLGLAGVLGPDTQYF
J gene: TRBJ2-3
V gene: TRBV5-6
D gene: TRBD2

CDR3 protein: CASSTDRKLFYGYTF
J gene: TRBJ1-2
V gene: TRBV19
D gene: NA

CDR3 protein: CASSLDGTGGNQPQHF
J gene: TRBJ1-5
V gene: TRBV5-1
D gene: TRBD1

CDR3 protein: CASSLARLAGDEQYF
J gene: TRBJ2-7
V gene: TRBV7-8
D gene: TRBD2